This T cell receptor beta chain stems from a study of Graves' ophthalmopathy and Graves' hyperthyroidism. The study's findings and limits: The model flagged ophthalmopathy progression at approximately 70% sensitivity and 72% to 80% specificity. The authors also found most expanded thyroid clonotypes above 0.001 frequency in blood. A model built from 13 signatures distinguished ophthalmopathy from stable hyperthyroidism with 87.88% sensitivity and about 80% specificity.

The CDR3 has 13 residues. Per the germline V gene, CDR1 is MNHNS and CDR2 is SASEGT. Trimming removed 4 bases from V and 5 bases from J, with 12 bases in between. This clonotype was recorded many times. Its antigen is unknown. Exclusion criteria comprised other autoimmune diseases, uncontrolled infections, pregnancy or lactation in patients. Amplification targeted the TCR beta CDR3 regions, with RNA transcripts as the source material. An initial RT-PCR round employing HTBI primers preceded a second-round multiplex PCR. TCRdb ran MiXCR on the multiplex PCR reads and lists one entry per CDR3 protein. The table has 340,000 or so distinct CDR3 sequences, roughly a sixth seen once.

This clonotype was sampled from an adult man with Graves' ophthalmopathy. Material for sequencing was peripheral blood. The J gene is TRBJ2-7, the V gene TRBV6-1; either TRBD1 or TRBD2 may supply D (6 bases each). This CDR3 reads CASSAGGRDEQYF. DNA of the CDR3: TGTGCCAGCAGTGCCGGGGGCAGGGACGAGCAGTACTTC.